This TCR beta chain was recovered during a study of T cell responses to AZD1222 COVID-19 vaccine. The CDR3 length is 15 residues. Germline V gene lookup returns CDR1 MNHEY and CDR2 SMNVEV (reference sequence). The V end lost 6 bases, the J end lost 0 bases, and 12 bases lay between the germline ends. TCRdb's table, derived via immunoSEQ multiplex PCR, lists solely in-frame clones and lacks some. The sample carries about 84,000 clones, around 88% recorded once. The V and J genes are TRBV27 and TRBJ1-3; a possible D gene is TRBD1 (6 bases). Sequences were derived from peripheral blood, sampled 28 days after the second AZD1222 dose. The receptor was isolated from an adult who received the AZD1222 COVID-19 vaccine. The CDR3 DNA sequence: TGTGCCAGCAGAGGACAGTTAGGCTCTGGAAACACCATATATTTT. Residues: CASRGQLGSGNTIYF.